The entry that follows covers one T cell receptor (beta chain) sequence. This receptor's antigen is unknown. No quality values exist for individual bases; no much larger clone is one base distant. The data belong to a study of shared clonotypes between healthy human individuals (TCRdb year 2020). With respect to the entire study: A few men and two women, aged 18 to 49 years, made up the cohort. Blood TCR repertoires of 5 or 6 healthy adults were deeply sequenced to estimate repertoire size and the extent of clonotype sharing between individuals. Different laboratories and diverse techniques were used to prepare libraries and sequence TCR repertoires, to increase sequencing depth and limit assay-specific biases. Per donor, leukapheresis produced somewhere between about 0.94 and 9.5 billion PBMCs. For each donor, three plates each were used for CD4 naive and CD4 memory, two plates were used for CD8 naive, and one plate was used for CD8 memory. The study at large found these results: Compared with non-shared clonotypes, clonotypes shared by all four sorted-subset donors had higher generation probabilities. Pairwise subsampling indicated that sequencing depth was expected to affect the degree of clonotype sharing among donors. Sharing across a few donors was observed for roughly 5.4% of naive CD4, less than 4% of naive CD8, over 2% of memory CD4, and around 0.4% of memory CD8 clonotypes. Sampling was restricted to blood, and TCR repertoires in tissue are likely to differ from TCR repertoires in blood. Even with the large sequencing depth, rarefaction of the sorted-subset datasets indicated that sequencing was incomplete. Because the study included only a small number of donors, the genetic and exposure-history diversity represented was limited. Estimated clonotype richness was generally larger for naive than for memory subsets.

CD8 naive samples were obtained by positive selection for CCR7 among CD45RO-negative cells, yielding a CD45RA+CCR7+ population from which TemRA cells were excluded. The donors were healthy, HIV-negative adults with no recently reported acute infections or vaccinations. Only Caucasian adults living in Nashville, Tennessee, USA were represented among the donors. Blood was collected by leukapheresis, and PBMCs were isolated by Ficoll-Histopaque density gradient centrifugation and then cryopreserved in liquid nitrogen vapor phase. Purity and quantity of every magnetically sorted T cell population were checked by analytical flow cytometry. Genomic DNA was isolated from each sorted fraction and quantified by UV absorbance on a Nanodrop 2000c. TCR CDR3 regions were amplified from genomic DNA by multiplex PCR using the deep immunoSEQ assay. Extracted genomic DNA from each cell subset was spread evenly across all wells of several immunoSEQ 96-well plates, with each plate serving as a replicate. For sorted subsets, each replicate PCR was loaded with 200 ng genomic DNA, equivalent to 30,000 to 35,000 T cell genomes. The purified libraries were quantified using a Qubit 3.0 fluorometer, sized with a Bioanalyzer 2100, and then quantified again using the KAPA Library Quantification kit. A separate single-read 150-cycle Illumina NextSeq 550 flow cell was used to sequence each immunoSEQ 96-well plate. Processing in the source paper ran as follows. Because the immunoSEQ output included only junctional sequences and no quality scores, the filtering could not be the same as the filtering used for full-length reads. To assign V/J genes and CDR3, sequences were annotated against IMGT germline references using PyIR, a Python wrapper for IgBLAST v1.9. Reads were removed for weak V/J assignments (E-value above 1e-6), missing CDR3, stop codons, out-of-frame junctions, or ambiguous translated residues. V3J clonotypes were defined as sequences sharing the same inferred V gene, J gene, and CDR3 amino acid sequence. The percentage overlap between two repertoires was calculated by dividing the number of shared unique clonotypes by the size of the smaller repertoire. RTK rarefaction, the Chao1 estimator, and Recon v2.1 estimates of unobserved clonotypes were used to assess repertoire richness. OLGA was used to compute generation probabilities for all TCRbeta clonotypes that the gDNA method yielded from a few donors. Drawn from immuneACCESS, this table holds only the in-frame rearrangements with V and J called that TCRdb kept. Clones are partly lost; checked studies trace under half to an unresolved V gene and leave the rest unexplained. V, J and clone size were drawn from that table, and D and trimming were deduced from the DNA. For this sample there are fewer than 1 million clones; approximately 97% appear just once. The ten largest clones capture approximately 0.2% of the sample.

The sample taken for sequencing was naive CD8+ T cells sorted from blood. The label giving this sample's cell subset or site can be read as: CD45RA+CCR7+. The sequence derives from a man aged 25 to 40 in good health.

The CDR3 reads as follows: CASSLGLLYEQYF. The DNA is as follows: TGTGCCAGCAGCTTGGGACTACTCTACGAGCAGTACTTC. The chain couples TRBV5-5 to TRBJ2-7; D gene: possibly TRBD2, on 5 matching bases. As encoded in the germline V gene (reference sequence), CDR1 is SGHKS while CDR2 is YYEKEE. Reading from cysteine to phenylalanine, the CDR3 counts 13 amino acids. The only DNA kept is the CDR3, 39 bases in frame from the first base. The V and J ends are trimmed by 0 bases and 3 bases, leaving 7 bases between them.